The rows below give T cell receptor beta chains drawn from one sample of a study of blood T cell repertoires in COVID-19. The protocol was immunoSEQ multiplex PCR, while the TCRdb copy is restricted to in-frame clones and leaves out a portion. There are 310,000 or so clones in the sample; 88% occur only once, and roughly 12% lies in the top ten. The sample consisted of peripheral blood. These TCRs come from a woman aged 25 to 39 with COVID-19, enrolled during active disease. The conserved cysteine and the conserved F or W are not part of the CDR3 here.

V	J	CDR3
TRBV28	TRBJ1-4	ASRPRQGALTNEKLF
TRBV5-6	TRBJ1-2	ASSWGHRGYT
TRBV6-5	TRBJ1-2	ASSPDRRGVGYT
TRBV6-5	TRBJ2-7	ASSSIRQGGGEQY
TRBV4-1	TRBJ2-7	ASSQDRASAGGGEQY
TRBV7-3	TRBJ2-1	ASSLSAGGAYNEQF
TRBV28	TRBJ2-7	ASSLGGRESGKQY
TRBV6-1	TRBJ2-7	ASSDPRGAVSSYEQY
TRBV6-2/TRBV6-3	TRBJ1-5	ASSADSNSNQPQH
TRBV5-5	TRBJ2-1	ASSLAYEQF
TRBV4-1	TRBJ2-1	ASSHRARGPENEQF
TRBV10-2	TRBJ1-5	ASSELADNQPQH
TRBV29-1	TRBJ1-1	SVGNRGGTEAF
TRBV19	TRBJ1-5	ASSNPGGLGNQPQH
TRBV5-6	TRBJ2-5	ASSLRETQY
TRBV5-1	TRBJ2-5	ASSLRAWGLQETQY
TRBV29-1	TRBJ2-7	SVTGISGQY
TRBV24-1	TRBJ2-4	ATSARDTDKNIQY
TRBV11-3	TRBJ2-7	ASSLGLAGEQY
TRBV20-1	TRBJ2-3	SASPLAAYTDTQY
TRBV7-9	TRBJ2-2	ASSPGTATGELF
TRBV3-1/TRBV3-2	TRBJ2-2	ASSPGQLWVLNTGELF
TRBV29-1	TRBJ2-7	SAIPGTHDYEQY
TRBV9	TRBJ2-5	ASSASGTTGGETQY
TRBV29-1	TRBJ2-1	SVPRQGDNEQF
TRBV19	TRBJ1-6	ASRETESSYNSPLH
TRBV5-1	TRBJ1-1	ASSPGQGNTEAF
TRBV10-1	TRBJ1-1	ASAAKQGNTEAF
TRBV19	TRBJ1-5	ASSIPLGAQH
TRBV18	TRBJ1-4	ASSPRDRGNEKLF
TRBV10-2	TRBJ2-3	ASSELSTDTQY
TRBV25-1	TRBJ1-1	ASSEGTNTEAF
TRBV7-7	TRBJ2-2	ASSPLPGGRGTGELF
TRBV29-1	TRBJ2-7	SAQVTGHEQY
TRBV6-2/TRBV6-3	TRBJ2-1	ASSNIAGVTYNEQF
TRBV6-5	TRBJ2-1	ATRLSDNEQF
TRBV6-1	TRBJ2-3	ASSESPPGTQY
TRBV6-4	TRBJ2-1	ASSESGSSYNEQF
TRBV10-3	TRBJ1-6	AISESATGHNSPLH
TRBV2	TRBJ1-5	ASSEAGQINQPQH
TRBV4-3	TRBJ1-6	ASSQVSGLGSPLH
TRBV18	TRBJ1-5	ASSRDRGMEQPQH
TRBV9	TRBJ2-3	ASSMASGRGGDTQY
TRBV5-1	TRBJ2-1	ASSSGLAGVSNEQF
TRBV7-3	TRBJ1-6	ASGSGQYNSPLH
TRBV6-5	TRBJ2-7	ASSYEQRALYEQY
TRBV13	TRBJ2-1	ASSPGRRSYNEQF
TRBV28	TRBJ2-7	ASSLKLAGLSTYEQY